The 5 T cell receptor beta chains reported below all come from one sample, sequenced in a study of T-cell reconstitution after alpha-beta-depleted transplantation in children. Unique molecular identifiers were incorporated into the prepared TCRbeta library. A single record per CDR3 protein comes from TCRdb applying MiXCR to the PCR reads. This sample has 200,000 to 250,000 distinct CDR3 sequences; around 12% occur once, and the top ten carry about 2.6%. Sample: PBMCs from the stem cell graft donor, taken from the stem cell graft. The source is a human donor who donated a stem cell graft to a child with acute lymphoblastic leukemia.

This chain connects TRBV7-9 to TRBJ2-5; D is unclear. The length of the CDR3 is 15 residues. V was trimmed by 4 bases and J by 3 bases, leaving 15 bases between them. Germline V CDR1 and CDR2: SEHNR, FQNEAQ (reference sequence). CDR3 amino acids: CASSWLPATKETQYF. Here the CDR3 DNA reads TGTGCCAGCAGCTGGCTCCCTGCTACTAAAGAGACCCAGTACTTC.

This clonotype was recorded at least ten times. The chain joins TRBV5-1 to TRBJ1-2, with 9 nucleotides matching TRBD1. Germline-derived CDR1 and CDR2 are SGHRS and YFSETQ. V shed 4 bases, J shed 4 bases, and the junction held 8 bases outside the gene matches. The CDR3 extends over 15 amino acids. The CDR3 here is CASSPGTGIGYGYTF. Written as DNA, the CDR3 is TGCGCCAGCAGCCCAGGGACAGGGATCGGCTATGGCTACACCTTC.

This clonotype was counted many times. The chain combines TRBV28 with TRBJ1-5, with D perhaps matching TRBD1 (6 bases). V dropped 10 bases and J dropped 3 bases, with 16 bases sitting between them. Germline V lookup: CDR1 MDHEN, CDR2 SYDVKM. The CDR3 loop spans 14 amino acids. CDR3 in amino acids: CATSFRGANQPQHF. In DNA, the CDR3 is TGTGCCACCTCCTTTAGGGGGGCCAATCAGCCCCAGCATTTT.

This clonotype was seen more than once but under ten times. The chain has TRBV20-1 and TRBJ1-5; 9 nucleotides align to TRBD1. CDR3 size: 16 residues. Germline loops: CDR1 DFQATT, CDR2 SNEGSKA (reference sequence). The V and J ends lost 3 bases and 3 bases, in that order; junction bases with no gene match: 9. CDR3 in amino acids: CSARESGTGNNQPQHF. In DNA form, the CDR3 reads TGCAGTGCTAGGGAGAGCGGGACAGGGAACAATCAGCCCCAGCATTTT.

This clonotype has at least ten counts. The rearrangement uses TRBV5-1 and TRBJ2-5, with 9 positions matching TRBD1. The CDR3 has 14 amino acids. V shed 4 bases, J shed 4 bases, and the junction held 5 bases outside the gene matches. Germline V gene sequence: CDR1 SGHRS, CDR2 YFSETQ. This chain's CDR3 is CASSKQGALETQYF. For the CDR3, the DNA is TGCGCCAGCAGCAAACAGGGGGCCCTAGAGACCCAGTACTTC. The full variable domain, completed using reference TRBV5-1 and TRBJ2-5, is KAGVTQTPRYLIKTRGQQVTLSCSPISGHRSVSWYQQTPGQGLQFLFEYFSETQRNKGNFPGRFSGRQFSNSRSEMNVSTLELGDSALYLCASSKQGALETQYFGPGTRLLVL.